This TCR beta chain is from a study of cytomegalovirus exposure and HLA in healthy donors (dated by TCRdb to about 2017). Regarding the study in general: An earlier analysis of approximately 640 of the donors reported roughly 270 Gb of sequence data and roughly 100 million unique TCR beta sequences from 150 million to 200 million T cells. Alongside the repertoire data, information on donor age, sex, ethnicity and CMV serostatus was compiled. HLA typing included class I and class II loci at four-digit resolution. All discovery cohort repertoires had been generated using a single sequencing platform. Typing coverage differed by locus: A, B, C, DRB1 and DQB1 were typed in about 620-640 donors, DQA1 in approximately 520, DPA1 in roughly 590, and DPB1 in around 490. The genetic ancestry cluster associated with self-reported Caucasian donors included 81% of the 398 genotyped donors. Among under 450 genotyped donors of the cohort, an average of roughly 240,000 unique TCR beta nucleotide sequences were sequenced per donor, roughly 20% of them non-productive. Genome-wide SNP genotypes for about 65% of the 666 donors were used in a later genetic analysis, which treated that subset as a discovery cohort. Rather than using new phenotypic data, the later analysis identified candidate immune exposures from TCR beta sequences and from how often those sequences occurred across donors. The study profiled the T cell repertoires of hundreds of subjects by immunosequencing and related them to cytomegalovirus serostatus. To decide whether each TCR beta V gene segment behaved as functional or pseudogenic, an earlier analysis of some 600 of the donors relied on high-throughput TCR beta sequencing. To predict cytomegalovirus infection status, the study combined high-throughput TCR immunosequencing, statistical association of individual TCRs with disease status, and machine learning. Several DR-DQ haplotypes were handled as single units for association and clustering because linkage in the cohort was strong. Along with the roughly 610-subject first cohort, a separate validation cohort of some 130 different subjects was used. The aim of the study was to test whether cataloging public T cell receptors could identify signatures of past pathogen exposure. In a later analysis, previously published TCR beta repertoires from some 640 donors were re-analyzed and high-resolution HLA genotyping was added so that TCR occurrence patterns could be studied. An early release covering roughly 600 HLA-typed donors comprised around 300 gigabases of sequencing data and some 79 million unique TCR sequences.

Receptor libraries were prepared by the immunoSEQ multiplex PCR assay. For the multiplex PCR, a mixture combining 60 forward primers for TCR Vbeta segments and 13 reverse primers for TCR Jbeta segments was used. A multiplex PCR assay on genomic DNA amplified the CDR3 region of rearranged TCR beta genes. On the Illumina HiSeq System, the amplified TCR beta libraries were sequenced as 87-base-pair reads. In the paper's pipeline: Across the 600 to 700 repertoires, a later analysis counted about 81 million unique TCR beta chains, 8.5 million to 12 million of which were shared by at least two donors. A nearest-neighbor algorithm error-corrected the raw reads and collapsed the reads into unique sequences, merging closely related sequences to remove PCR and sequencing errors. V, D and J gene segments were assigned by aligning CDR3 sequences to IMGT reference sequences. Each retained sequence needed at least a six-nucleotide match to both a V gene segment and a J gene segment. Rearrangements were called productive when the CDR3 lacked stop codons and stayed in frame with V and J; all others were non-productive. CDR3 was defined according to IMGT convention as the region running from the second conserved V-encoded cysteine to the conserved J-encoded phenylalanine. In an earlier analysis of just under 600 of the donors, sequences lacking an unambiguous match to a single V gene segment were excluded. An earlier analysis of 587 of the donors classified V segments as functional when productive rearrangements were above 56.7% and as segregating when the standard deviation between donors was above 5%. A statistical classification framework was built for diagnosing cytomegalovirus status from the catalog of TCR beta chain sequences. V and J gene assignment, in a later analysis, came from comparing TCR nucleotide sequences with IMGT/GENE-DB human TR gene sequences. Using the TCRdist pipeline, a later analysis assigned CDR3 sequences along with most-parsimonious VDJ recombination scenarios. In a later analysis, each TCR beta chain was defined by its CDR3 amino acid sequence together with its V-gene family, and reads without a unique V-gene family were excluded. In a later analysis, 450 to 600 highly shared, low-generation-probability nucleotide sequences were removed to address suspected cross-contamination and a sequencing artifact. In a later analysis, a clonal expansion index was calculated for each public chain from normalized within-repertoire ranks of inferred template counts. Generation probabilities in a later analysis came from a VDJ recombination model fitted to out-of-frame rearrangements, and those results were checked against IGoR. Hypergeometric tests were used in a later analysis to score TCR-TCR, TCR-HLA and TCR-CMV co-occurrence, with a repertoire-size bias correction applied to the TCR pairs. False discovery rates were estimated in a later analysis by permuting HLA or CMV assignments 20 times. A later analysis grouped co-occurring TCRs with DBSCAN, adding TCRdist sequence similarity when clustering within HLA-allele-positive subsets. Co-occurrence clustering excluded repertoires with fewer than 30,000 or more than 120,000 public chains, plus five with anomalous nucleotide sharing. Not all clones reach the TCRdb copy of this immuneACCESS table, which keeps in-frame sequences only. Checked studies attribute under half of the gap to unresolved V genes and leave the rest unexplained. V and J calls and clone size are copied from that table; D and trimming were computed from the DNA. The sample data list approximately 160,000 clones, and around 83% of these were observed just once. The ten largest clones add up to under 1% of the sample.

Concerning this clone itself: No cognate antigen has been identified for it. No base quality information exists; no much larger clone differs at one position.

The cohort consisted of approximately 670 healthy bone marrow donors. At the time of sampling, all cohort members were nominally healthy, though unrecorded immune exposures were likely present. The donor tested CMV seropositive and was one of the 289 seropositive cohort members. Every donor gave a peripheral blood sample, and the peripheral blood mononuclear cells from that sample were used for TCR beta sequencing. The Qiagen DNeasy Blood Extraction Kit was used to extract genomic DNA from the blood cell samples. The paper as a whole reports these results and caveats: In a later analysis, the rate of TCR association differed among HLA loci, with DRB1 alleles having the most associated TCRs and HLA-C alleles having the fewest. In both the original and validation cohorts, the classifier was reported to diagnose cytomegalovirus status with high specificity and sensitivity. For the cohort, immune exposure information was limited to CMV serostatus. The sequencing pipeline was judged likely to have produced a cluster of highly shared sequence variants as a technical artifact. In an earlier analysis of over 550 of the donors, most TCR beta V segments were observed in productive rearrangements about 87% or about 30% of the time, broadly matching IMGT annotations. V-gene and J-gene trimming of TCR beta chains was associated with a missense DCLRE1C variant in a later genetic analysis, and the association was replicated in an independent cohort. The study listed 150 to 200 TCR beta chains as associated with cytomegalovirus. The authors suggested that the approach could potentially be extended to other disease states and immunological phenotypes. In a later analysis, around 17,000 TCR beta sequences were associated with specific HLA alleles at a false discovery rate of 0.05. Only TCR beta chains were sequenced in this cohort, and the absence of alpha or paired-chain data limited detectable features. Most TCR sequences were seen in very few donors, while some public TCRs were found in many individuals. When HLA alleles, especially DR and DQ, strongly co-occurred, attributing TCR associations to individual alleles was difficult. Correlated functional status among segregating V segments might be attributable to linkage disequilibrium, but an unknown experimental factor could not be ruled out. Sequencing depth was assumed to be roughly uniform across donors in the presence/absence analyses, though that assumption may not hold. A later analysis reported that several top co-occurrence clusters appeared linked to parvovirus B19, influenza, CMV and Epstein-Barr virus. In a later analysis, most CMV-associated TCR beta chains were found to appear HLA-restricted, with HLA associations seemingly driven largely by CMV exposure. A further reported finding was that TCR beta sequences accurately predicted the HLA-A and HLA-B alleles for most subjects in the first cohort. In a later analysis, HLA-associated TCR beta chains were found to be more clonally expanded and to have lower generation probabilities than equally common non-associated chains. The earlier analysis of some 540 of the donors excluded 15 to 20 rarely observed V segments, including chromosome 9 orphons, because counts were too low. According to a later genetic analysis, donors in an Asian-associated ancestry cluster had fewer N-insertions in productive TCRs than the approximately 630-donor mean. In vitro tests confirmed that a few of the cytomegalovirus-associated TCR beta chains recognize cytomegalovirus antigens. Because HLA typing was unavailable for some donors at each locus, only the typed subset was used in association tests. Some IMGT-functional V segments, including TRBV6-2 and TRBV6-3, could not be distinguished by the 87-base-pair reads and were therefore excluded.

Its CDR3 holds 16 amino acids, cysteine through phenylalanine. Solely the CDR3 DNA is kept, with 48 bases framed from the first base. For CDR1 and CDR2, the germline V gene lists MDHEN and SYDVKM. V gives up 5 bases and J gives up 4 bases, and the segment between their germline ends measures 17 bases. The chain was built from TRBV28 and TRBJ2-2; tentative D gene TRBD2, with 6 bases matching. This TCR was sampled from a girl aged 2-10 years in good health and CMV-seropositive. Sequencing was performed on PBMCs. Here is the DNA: TGTGCCAGCAGTGCGCCGTCGGGAGTGGGCACCGGGGAGCTGTTTTTT. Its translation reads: CASSAPSGVGTGELFF.